This T cell receptor beta chain was identified during a study of cytomegalovirus exposure and HLA in healthy donors. 13 Jbeta primers and 60 Vbeta primers were used for the PCR. Method: immunoSEQ multiplex PCR; TCRdb's copy keeps in-frame clones and lacks some. The sample holds roughly 190,000 clones, around 75% seen once. Study outcomes and limitations: Later on, a genetic analysis was performed. It linked a missense variant in DCLRE1C with V- and J-gene trimming of TCR beta.

Note on this clone: Its antigen is currently unknown.

The sequencing sample was made of PBMCs. This sequence was found in a woman in her twenties or thirties in good health and CMV-seronegative.

Written as DNA, the CDR3 is TGTGCCAGTACCGCCAGGACAGGGGTGGACACCGGGGAGCTGTTTTTT. Translated: CASTARTGVDTGELFF. The chain links TRBV19 to TRBJ2-2; 9 bases are a match to TRBD1. The length of the CDR3 is 16 residues. CDR1 and CDR2 from the germline V gene are LNHDA and SQIVND (reference sequence). With 7 bases clipped from V and 3 bases from J, the junction kept 9 bases outside the gene matches.